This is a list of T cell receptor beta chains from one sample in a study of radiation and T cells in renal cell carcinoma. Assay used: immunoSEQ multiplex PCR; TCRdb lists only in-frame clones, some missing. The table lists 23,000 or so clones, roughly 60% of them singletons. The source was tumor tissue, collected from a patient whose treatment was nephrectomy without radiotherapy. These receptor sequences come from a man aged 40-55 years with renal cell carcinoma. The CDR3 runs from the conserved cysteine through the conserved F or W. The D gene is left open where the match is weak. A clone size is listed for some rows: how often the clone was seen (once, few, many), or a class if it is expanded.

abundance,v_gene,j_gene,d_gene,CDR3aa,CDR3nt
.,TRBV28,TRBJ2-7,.,CATFRTDTYEQYF,TGTGCCACCTTCCGGACAGACACCTACGAGCAGTACTTC
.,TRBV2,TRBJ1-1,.,CASSERGGNTEAFF,TGTGCCAGCAGTGAACGGGGGGGGAACACTGAAGCTTTCTTT
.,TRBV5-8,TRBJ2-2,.,CASSIRRSTTRQSGELFF,TGTGCCAGCAGCATTCGCCGATCAACCACCCGCCAGTCCGGGGAGCTGTTTTTT
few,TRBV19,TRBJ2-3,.,CASRDNTDTQYF,TGTGCCAGCAGGGACAACACAGATACGCAGTATTTT
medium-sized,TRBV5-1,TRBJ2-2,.,CASSLFGPQIGELFF,TGCGCCAGCAGCCTTTTCGGGCCCCAAATCGGGGAGCTGTTTTTT
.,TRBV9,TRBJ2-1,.,CASSVWGPDEQFF,TGTGCCAGCAGCGTATGGGGCCCCGATGAGCAGTTCTTC
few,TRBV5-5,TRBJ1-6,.,CASSQGPSNSPLHF,TGTGCCAGCAGCCAGGGCCCTTCTAATTCACCCCTCCACTTT
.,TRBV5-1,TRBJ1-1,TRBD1,CASSQAGGYTEAFF,TGCGCCAGCAGCCAGGCAGGGGGTTACACTGAAGCTTTCTTT
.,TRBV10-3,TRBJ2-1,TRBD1,CAVRQGADNEQFF,TGTGCCGTGAGACAGGGGGCGGACAATGAGCAGTTCTTC
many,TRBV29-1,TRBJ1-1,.,CSVSGWRTEAFF,TGCAGCGTCTCAGGGTGGAGGACTGAAGCTTTCTTT
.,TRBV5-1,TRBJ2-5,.,CASGQGGPQETQYF,TGCGCCAGCGGCCAGGGGGGGCCCCAAGAGACCCAGTACTTC
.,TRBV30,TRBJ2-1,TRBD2,CASFRTSVYNEQFF,TGTGCCTCCTTTAGGACTAGCGTCTACAATGAGCAGTTCTTC
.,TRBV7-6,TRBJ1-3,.,CASSLASIRVTGNTIYF,TGTGCCAGCAGCTTAGCCTCTATCAGGGTCACTGGAAACACCATATATTTT
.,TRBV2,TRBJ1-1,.,CASSEVWGRAEAFF,TGTGCCAGCAGTGAAGTATGGGGACGGGCTGAAGCTTTCTTT
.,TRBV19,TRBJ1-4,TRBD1,CASSTTGGAVEKLFF,TGTGCCAGTAGCACTACAGGGGGCGCGGTAGAAAAACTGTTTTTT